The clone carrying this T cell receptor (beta chain) was seen more than once but under ten times. Its cognate antigen is unknown. The CDR3 consists of 16 residues. V shed 5 bases and J 3 bases; nucleotides not matched to a gene: 8. CDR1 and CDR2 (germline): SGHTA, FQGTGA. This sample stems from a study of T-cell memory formation after mild COVID-19. Study conclusions and caveats: The CD4+ clones that contracted clustered mainly within CM and EM, and the CD8+ clones concentrated in EMRA.

One entry per CDR3 protein results from TCRdb running MiXCR on the 5' RACE reads. The sample comprises 450,000 to 700,000 distinct CDR3 sequences, roughly 18% of which are singletons, and around 12% rests with the top ten. The sequence came from an adult woman who had mild COVID-19 (a few samples of this study predate the infection). Cell type and time point are not known. The chain employs TRBV7-3 and TRBJ2-1; 9 bases align to TRBD2. Sequenced sample: PBMCs or a T cell subset sorted from them (not recorded which). The CDR3 nucleotides read TGTGCCAGCAGCAGTAGCGGGAGAACTCTCTACAATGAGCAGTTCTTC. It translates to CASSSSGRTLYNEQFF.